This T cell receptor (beta chain) was profiled in a study of vaccination effects on CD4 cells after COVID-19. Before sequencing, viral peptide pools were used by the ViraFEST assay to expand antigen-specific CD4+ T cells. Around day 10 of culture, CD4+ T cells were separated out. All vaccine recipients tested negative for nucleocapsid antibodies and had never contracted SARS-CoV-2 infection. V was trimmed by 3 bases and J by 2 bases, leaving 8 bases between them. The germline V gene has CDR1 KGHSH and CDR2 LQKENI. The CDR3 sequence is 14 residues long. A remark on this clone: Its specificity is not known.

Clones were sequenced by immunoSEQ multiplex PCR, and TCRdb holds only the in-frame ones, with some missing. In the table there are some 52,000 clones, approximately 75% of which are singletons. The V call is TRBV18, the J call TRBJ1-5; D ambiguous. This specimen was CD4+ T cells from PBMCs cultured with HCoV-OC43 spike peptides, taken before COVID-19 vaccination. Subset meaning: HCoV-OC43 spike overlapping peptide pool stimulation. The clonotype was recovered from a human donor who received a COVID-19 vaccine. The CDR3 region has the DNA TGTGCCAGCTCACCGGATTACCGCAATCAGCCCCAGCATTTT. This encodes CASSPDYRNQPQHF.